The 28 T cell receptor beta chains below were found in one sample sequenced in a study of read filtering for tumor transcriptome and immune sequencing. The library was built from roughly 400 ng RNA with molecular barcoded adaptors for alpha/delta and beta/gamma chains. TCRdb independently ran MiXCR on the reads; one entry per CDR3 protein. The top ten hold roughly an eighth of the sample, which has tens of thousands of distinct CDR3 sequences, roughly 21% seen once. Input material: a population of CD138-negative cells sorted from bone marrow. Receptors originate from a donor aged 40 or older with multiple myeloma.

In this sample, this clonotype turned up a few times. The chain joins TRBV2 to TRBJ2-7; 9 bases align to TRBD1. The V gene end was trimmed by 6 bases and the J gene end by 7 bases; junction bases not matched to a gene: 13. This CDR3 is built from 15 residues. The germline gives CDR1 SNHLY, CDR2 FYNNEI. The CDR3 sequence is CASRQGAIGRREQYF. CDR3 nucleotide sequence: TGTGCCAGCAGACAGGGGGCGATCGGTCGGAGGGAGCAGTACTTC.

This clonotype was detected only a few times. Being one base from a much bigger clone, this may be a read error. The genes are TRBV24-1 and TRBJ2-1; TRBD1 matches 7 bases. The CDR3 has 17 residues. Germline V gene data show CDR1 as KGHDR and CDR2 as SFDVKD. After removal of 5 bases from V and 2 bases from J, the junction contained 11 bases not matched to a gene. The CDR3 loop reads CATSGAANRGPYNEQFF. Here the CDR3 DNA reads TGTGCCACCAGTGGGGCGGCCAACAGGGGCCCCTACAATGAGCAGTTCTTC.

J is TRBJ2-3 and V is TRBV6-6; 10 bases fit TRBD2. Germline CDR1 MNHNY, CDR2 SVGAGI (reference sequence). This CDR3 spans 17 amino acids. The J segment lost 7 bases and the V segment lost 0 bases, leaving 10 bases of the junction unmatched. In DNA, the CDR3 is TGTGCCAGCAGTTACTCACCAGCGGGGGGGCCCGGGAATACGCAGTATTTT. This codes for CASSYSPAGGPGNTQYF.

Details on this clonotype: It may be a read error: a sequence one base away is much more abundant. V usage is TRBV30 and J usage is TRBJ2-3; TRBD1 might be the D (7 bases). The CDR3 runs 14 residues. Germline V gives CDR1 GTSNPN, CDR2 SVGIG (reference sequence). Between the trimmed V and J ends, which lost 5 bases and 3 bases, there was a span of 15 bases. Written as DNA, the CDR3 is TGTGCCTGGGCCCCTCAGGGGGGTACAGATACGCAGTATTTT. Protein product: CAWAPQGGTDTQYF.

This clonotype appeared many times. The V gene is TRBV5-1, the J gene TRBJ1-1, with 9 bases fitting TRBD1. The V gene's germline CDR1 is SGHRS and CDR2 YFSETQ. J gave up 4 bases and V 7 bases, and 8 bases lay outside the gene matches. The CDR3 is made up of 14 amino acids. The CDR3 spells CASAGQGGGTEAFF. The DNA of the CDR3 is TGCGCCAGCGCGGGACAGGGCGGCGGCACTGAAGCTTTCTTT.

In this sample, this clonotype turned up a few times. CDR3 bases: TGTGCCAGCAGACAGGACAGGGGGTTTCAGCCCCAGCATTTT. This gives the protein CASRQDRGFQPQHF. The rearrangement uses TRBV2 and TRBJ1-5, with 10 bases aligning to TRBD1. Germline V CDR1 and CDR2: SNHLY, FYNNEI. The junction had 5 bases not matched to a gene; V was cut back by 6 bases and J by 6 bases. The CDR3 has 14 residues.

This clonotype was found many times. Here the CDR3 DNA reads TGTGCCACCAGTGATCTGGACAGGGCCAATGAGCAGTTCTTC. As protein: CATSDLDRANEQFF. This chain links TRBV24-1 with TRBJ2-1, with 8 positions matching TRBD1. The V segment lost 3 bases and the J segment 6 bases; nucleotides outside the gene matches: 3. CDR3 size: 14 residues. CDR1 is KGHDR and CDR2 is SFDVKD in the germline V gene.

Turning to this clonotype: A read error may be the cause here, since a much bigger clone is one base away. V is TRBV5-1 and J is TRBJ1-1; D not resolved. The V and J ends lost 7 bases and 3 bases respectively, with 16 bases between them. Germline loops: CDR1 SGHRS, CDR2 YFSETQ. The CDR3 spans 14 residues. The CDR3 spells CASALSGSDTEAFF. Written as DNA, the CDR3 is TGCGCCAGCGCCCTGTCAGGTTCTGACACTGAAGCTTTCTTT.

This chain connects TRBV29-1 to TRBJ1-2; TRBD1 might be the D (5 bases). Trimming removed 6 bases at V and 4 bases at J, with 15 bases between. Germline V gene data show CDR1 as SQVTM and CDR2 as ANQGSEA. The CDR3 is 13 residues long. This chain's CDR3 is CSVAGTVPYGYTF. In DNA form, the CDR3 reads TGCAGCGTCGCCGGGACGGTCCCCTATGGCTACACCTTC.

This clonotype was observed many times. J is TRBJ2-5 and V is TRBV3-1; D not resolved. Trimming shortened V by 3 bases and J by 10 bases, and 15 bases separated the two germline ends. The CDR3 sequence is 13 residues long. From germline, CDR1 is LGHDT and CDR2 YNNKEL (reference sequence). As DNA, the CDR3 is TGTGCCAGCAGCCAGATTTCGAGCCCCCGCCAGTACTTC. Its protein is CASSQISSPRQYF.

This rearrangement joins TRBV5-6 to TRBJ2-5; 8 bases are shared with TRBD2. With 1 base clipped from V and 6 bases from J, the junction kept 20 bases outside the gene matches. CDR1 and CDR2 from the germline V gene are SGHDT and YYEEEE. The length of the CDR3 is 19 residues. In nucleotides, the CDR3 is TGTGCCAGCAGCTTGTCGTCGTCGGTTTCGGGGGGGCGTGCGAAGACCCAGTACTTC. This gives the protein CASSLSSSVSGGRAKTQYF.

The CDR3 loop is CASNPRGRQNTEAFF. DNA for the CDR3: TGTGCCAGCAACCCCAGGGGCAGGCAGAACACTGAAGCTTTCTTT. The chain joins TRBV6-6 to TRBJ1-1; D is perhaps TRBD1 (6 bases). Trimming removed 7 bases from V and 1 base from J, with 16 bases in between. The germline V gene encodes CDR1 MNHNY and CDR2 SVGAGI (reference sequence). This CDR3 region has 15 residues.

This clonotype turned up a few times. This chain uses TRBV6-6 with TRBJ2-3, with 8 bases lining up with TRBD2. The trim removed 7 bases at V and 6 bases at J, leaving 3 bases unmatched. Germline V gene sequence: CDR1 MNHNY, CDR2 SVGAGI (reference sequence). This CDR3 comprises 12 residues. CDR3 protein: CASTSGLDTQYF. The CDR3 nucleotides are TGTGCCAGCACTAGCGGGTTGGATACGCAGTATTTT.

Turning to this clonotype: The junction differs from germline at one of its ends, possibly a read error. V is TRBV20-1 and J is TRBJ2-3; 7 bases align to TRBD1. The germline CDR1 and CDR2 sequences are DFQATT and SNEGSKA (reference sequence). The CDR3 runs 14 residues. CDR3 nucleotides: TGCAGTGTTAGAAATCGACAGGGTACAGGTACGCAGTATTTT. It yields the protein CSVRNRQGTGTQYF.

This clonotype turned up a few times. The gene calls are TRBV6-2 or TRBV6-3 and TRBJ2-1; D is ambiguous. V was cut by 3 bases and J by 0 bases, with 12 bases left in between. The CDR3 runs 16 residues. CDR1 MNHEY and CDR2 SVGEGT come from the germline V gene. CDR3 coding DNA: TGTGCCAGCAGTTATCCCGGGCCCCGCTCCTACAATGAGCAGTTCTTC. As protein: CASSYPGPRSYNEQFF.

This clonotype appeared many times. The V and J genes are TRBV6-5 and TRBJ2-7, with D possibly TRBD1 on 6 matching bases. The V gene lost 4 bases and the J gene lost 1 base, with 14 bases spanning the gap. CDR1 is MNHEY and CDR2 is SVGAGI in the germline V gene. The CDR3 spans 15 residues. The CDR3 DNA reads TGTGCCAGCAGTTGGGGGCGAGGGTGGTCCTACGAGCAGTACTTC. The encoded protein is CASSWGRGWSYEQYF.

The table lists this clonotype with a few counts. The rearrangement uses TRBV6-1 and TRBJ1-3; no reliable D call. The V gene's germline CDR1 is MNHNS and CDR2 SASEGT. The V gene lost 6 bases and the J gene lost 0 bases, with 6 bases spanning the gap. The CDR3 consists of 13 residues. CDR3 coding DNA: TGTGCCAGCAGGTACAGCTCTGGAAACACCATATATTTT. This translates into CASRYSSGNTIYF.

This clonotype showed up many times. V usage is TRBV19 and J usage is TRBJ1-5, with D uncertain. Trimming removed 10 bases at V and 3 bases at J, with 16 bases between. This CDR3 is built from 14 residues. CDR1 is LNHDA, CDR2 SQIVND, per germline (reference sequence). This CDR3 reads CATNPGVPNQPQHF. CDR3 bases: TGTGCCACTAACCCCGGGGTCCCCAATCAGCCCCAGCATTTT.

This clonotype was seen ten or more times. The chain carries TRBV28 and TRBJ2-2, with a tentative D call TRBD1 (5 bases). Germline-derived CDR1 and CDR2 are MDHEN and SYDVKM. The CDR3 has 15 residues. V lost 5 bases to trimming and J lost 4 bases, with 14 bases between them. CDR3 DNA sequence: TGTGCCAGCAGTCCAAGGACATTCATCACCGGGGAGCTGTTTTTT. This codes for CASSPRTFITGELFF.

In its sample, this clonotype was seen many times. The gene calls are TRBV29-1 and TRBJ2-7, with D perhaps TRBD1 or TRBD2 (5 bases each). Germline CDR1 SQVTM, CDR2 ANQGSEA. The CDR3 length is 11 residues. With 3 bases removed from V and 6 bases from J, the gap between germline ends came to 9 bases. The CDR3: CSVEGVGEQYF. The CDR3 bases are TGCAGCGTTGAGGGGGTAGGCGAGCAGTACTTC.

This clonotype appeared many times. The rearrangement uses TRBV5-1 and TRBJ1-1; D call uncertain. V was clipped by 0 bases and J by 7 bases, with 7 bases between them. Germline V gene data show CDR1 as SGHRS and CDR2 as YFSETQ. The CDR3 runs to 12 residues. The chain's CDR3 is CASSLEGYEAFF. In nucleotides, the CDR3 is TGCGCCAGCAGCTTGGAGGGCTATGAAGCTTTCTTT.

In its sample, this clonotype was seen many times. The chain employs TRBV28 and TRBJ1-1; 8 positions agree with TRBD1. Unmatched junction bases numbered 12, after V lost 6 bases and J lost 6 bases. The CDR3 is made up of 15 amino acids. Germline-derived CDR1 and CDR2 are MDHEN and SYDVKM. CDR3 protein: CASSRTGLRGAEAFF. The CDR3 DNA sequence: TGTGCCAGCAGCCGGACAGGGTTGAGGGGCGCTGAAGCTTTCTTT.

This clonotype was recorded many times. A much larger clone sits a single nucleotide away, making a read error possible. The rearrangement joins TRBV27 to TRBJ2-7; 14 bases line up with TRBD2. Germline V lookup: CDR1 MNHEY, CDR2 SMNVEV (reference sequence). The CDR3 is 14 residues long. V shed 6 bases and J 4 bases; nucleotides not matched to a gene: 2. The DNA of the CDR3 is TGTGCCAGCAGGGGGACTAGCGGGGGTTACGAGCAGTACTTC. Amino acids: CASRGTSGGYEQYF.

The CDR3 region has the DNA TGTGCCAGCAGTTTCCTGAACTCCTACGAGCAGTACTTC. Protein product: CASSFLNSYEQYF. This chain uses TRBV28 with TRBJ2-7; D is undetermined. This CDR3 contains 13 residues. Trimming left V 3 bases short and J 0 bases short, with 6 bases between. Germline CDR1 and CDR2: MDHEN and SYDVKM.

As for this clonotype: A read error is likely, as this CDR3 ends without the conserved phenylalanine or tryptophan. The chain recombines TRBV7-9 with TRBJ2-3; unclear D gene. This CDR3 has 18 amino acids. CDR1 and CDR2 from the germline V gene are SEHNR and FQNEAQ (reference sequence). V was pared by 0 bases and J by 2 bases, with 18 bases between. The CDR3 DNA reads as TGTGCCAGCAGCTTAGCCCTAGATGTGGCCCGAATCACAGATACGCAGTATCTT. This codes for CASSLALDVARITDTQYL.

The chain carries TRBV28 and TRBJ1-6; D unclear. The CDR3 is made up of 15 amino acids. Trimming stripped 8 bases from V and 0 bases from J, with 11 bases between. CDR1 and CDR2 (germline): MDHEN, SYDVKM. CDR3 sequence reads: CASASGSSYNSPLHF. The CDR3 DNA is TGTGCCAGCGCGTCCGGGAGCTCCTATAATTCACCCCTCCACTTT.

The gene calls are TRBV29-1 and TRBJ1-5; no definite D call. Germline CDR1 is SQVTM and CDR2 is ANQGSEA. Trimming stripped 6 bases from V and 1 base from J, with 10 bases between. CDR3 length equals 13 residues. The CDR3 DNA reads TGCAGCGTGCAGACGGTAAGCAATCAGCCCCAGCATTTT. Translation: CSVQTVSNQPQHF.

Points on this clonotype: With a much larger clone just one base away, this may be a read error. The V call is TRBV2, the J call TRBJ1-1; TRBD1 matches at 7 bases. CDR3 length equals 17 residues. Germline V gene lookup returns CDR1 SNHLY and CDR2 FYNNEI. The CDR3 bases are TGTGCCAGCAGTGCCTACAGGGGTTCTGTGATAAACACTGAAGCTTCCTTT. Its translation is CASSAYRGSVINTEASF.